This T cell receptor (beta chain) was observed in a study of regulatory T cells in long-lasting Graves disease (dated by TCRdb to the early 2020s). Broadly, across the study: Newly diagnosed Graves' disease patients had taken antithyroid drugs for less than 3 months. This study used TCR sequencing and RNA sequencing of peripheral blood to compare persistent Graves' disease patients against newly diagnosed Graves' disease patients. The study took place in China and was registered as a clinical trial. A total of some 35 samples underwent TCR sequencing, from about 13 patients with persistent Graves' disease and 20 or so patients with newly diagnosed Graves' disease. Study-level results and caveats: Preferential use of TRBV28, TRBJ1-2 and TRBJ2-5 was observed in persistent disease, whereas TRBV20-1 and TRBJ2-1 were favored in newly diagnosed disease. The study examined only peripheral blood because the primary lesion, thyroid tissue, could not be accessed. Only the TCR beta chain was sequenced and analyzed. Lower TCR Shannon entropy and fewer highly expanded clones were observed in persistent Graves' disease patients than in newly diagnosed patients, which suggested clonal expansion. The authors noted that the small sample size was a limitation that may lower accuracy. More public clonotypes were shared among persistent patients (roughly 3,000) than among newly diagnosed patients (966).

This specimen's time point label, interpreted: newly diagnosed GD, antithyroid drugs for less than 3 months. For both TCR sequencing and RNA sequencing, RNA was extracted from PBMCs using TRIzol. Graves' disease was diagnosed according to American Thyroid Association guidelines. Recruitment of patients was carried out at an endocrinology department in Xi'an, China. Each patient gave approximately 9 milliliters of peripheral blood, collected in an EDTA anticoagulant tube. Ficoll Paque Plus density gradient separation was used to isolate PBMCs, and no further T cell sorting was performed. RNA quality was checked with an Agilent 2100 Bioanalyzer and agarose gel, and concentration with a NanoDrop 2000. This clonotype has ten or more counts. Its specific antigen is unknown. Per-base quality was not reported, and no clone a single base away is much larger than it. The V end gives up 3 bases and the J end 5 bases, leaving 9 bases in the junction not matched to a gene. The CDR3 sequence holds 16 residues, the cysteine and phenylalanine included. This entry keeps only the CDR3 DNA: 48 bases, framed from base 1. The germline V gene sets CDR1 to SGHTA and CDR2 to FQGTGA.

The library was made by multiplex PCR. The instrument was an Illumina HiSeq 4000. CDR3 regions were amplified by Arm-PCR with iRepertoire HTBI primers to construct TCR beta libraries. PCR products were gel purified before sequencing. In the original analysis: A total of 60 to 80 TRBV and approximately 15 TRBJ segments were identified across samples and were used for gene usage analysis of CDR3 amino acid clonotypes. COPE and FqMerger were used to merge filtered high-quality paired reads into contigs. BLAST was used to align contigs to the IMGT TRBV, TRBD and TRBJ reference genes, and CDR3 was defined following IMGT. Highly expanded clones were defined as clonotypes with a frequency above 0.1%. Shannon entropy served as the measure of repertoire diversity, while the Gini coefficient captured V-J evenness. A clonotype was considered public if more than one individual shared it. In TCRdb, the public reads were trimmed at Q25 with fastp and aligned with MiXCR, with productive beta chains retained. Duplicate CDR3 protein sequences are folded into a single record with the most common DNA and genes. The V and J calls and clone size come from TCRdb's table, not from the authors' own analysis. This sample comprises hundreds of thousands of distinct CDR3 sequences, 15% to 20% of them detected only once. The top ten clones comprise about 20% of the sample.

These data were also reused for a study on T cells in Graves' hyperthyroidism and ophthalmopathy. The second source states: Stable Graves' hyperthyroidism was defined as no progression to ophthalmopathy during 18 months of follow-up. Hyperthyroidism patients were newly diagnosed, had a disease duration of under 2 months, and were aged 18 to 65 years. The study excluded patients with uncontrolled infections, other autoimmune diseases, pregnancy or lactation. Diagnoses relied on clinical symptoms, serum thyroxine and TRAb, thyroid ultrasound and orbital computed tomography. For the first round of RT-PCR on the TCR CDR3, the HTBI primer set was used together with the Qiagen OneStep RT-PCR kit. Most expanded thyroid clonotypes (frequency above 0.001) were also detected in blood, a finding suggesting that blood repertoires may reflect thyroid immune responses. Ophthalmopathy was separated from stable hyperthyroidism by a 13 V-J signature model, with approximately 89% sensitivity and roughly 81% specificity obtained in cross-validation and 80%/75% obtained in testing. In validation, the model predicted progression to ophthalmopathy with approximately 71% sensitivity and about 72% specificity, a median of around 6.6 months before onset. To identify TCR V-J signatures that set the groups apart, the researchers used a discovery cohort of about a hundred patients, made up of under 50 with Graves' ophthalmopathy and some 56 with stable Graves' hyperthyroidism. Whether ophthalmopathy could be predicted prospectively was tested in an independent validation cohort made up of approximately 19 hyperthyroidism patients plus 17 patients who later progressed to ophthalmopathy. For training and testing, the 100 patients in the discovery cohort were randomly divided in a 7:3 ratio. The study also compared thyroid tissue and blood T-cell repertoires from about 6 Graves' hyperthyroidism patients. Once sampling was done, hyperthyroidism patients were given methimazole at a starting dose of 30 mg daily, whereas ophthalmopathy patients were given high-dose intravenous methylprednisolone. The libraries were constructed in a second round of multiplex PCR and then size-selected and purified. The libraries were sequenced on an Illumina HiSeq2000 using paired-end 100 bp reads. Raw data were processed with SOAPnuke, discarding reads with adapters, uncalled bases, mean Phred below 15, or no exact constant-primer or identifier match. High-quality paired reads were merged with COPE v1.2.5, and unique nucleotide sequences were defined as clonotypes. MiTCR v1.1 was used to align the clonotypes against IMGT TRBV, TRBD and TRBJ reference segments. Analysis was restricted to V-J combinations with a frequency above 0.0001, which covered roughly 99% of repertoires. The TCS score was defined as the ratio of F50 (clonal expansion) to E x V (chaos), calculated using BLOSUM62-based TCRdist between CDR3 peptides within each V-J. Welch's t-statistics and random forest reduced around 510 V-J features to some 14, which were used in a naive Bayes classifier (R e1071). Sample size was not statistically predetermined, and blinding of investigators to group allocation was not performed. According to the paper, TCR Vbeta CDR3 sequencing was carried out on approximately 140 peripheral blood samples, which came from 40 to 45 ophthalmopathy, around 75 hyperthyroidism and roughly 17 progressor patients.

The source of this sequence is a woman between 25 and 40 years old with Graves disease. Donor details come from another sample of the same person, matched by shared clones. The sequencing here drew on peripheral blood mononuclear cells (PBMCs), taken at new diagnosis, from a patient treated with antithyroid drugs. This receptor chain uses TRBV7-3 and TRBJ2-3, and 9 bases in between align with TRBD2. CDR3 reads: CASSLTSGTEGDTQYF. In nucleotide form, the sequence is TGTGCCAGCAGCTTGACTAGCGGCACCGAGGGAGATACGCAGTATTTT.